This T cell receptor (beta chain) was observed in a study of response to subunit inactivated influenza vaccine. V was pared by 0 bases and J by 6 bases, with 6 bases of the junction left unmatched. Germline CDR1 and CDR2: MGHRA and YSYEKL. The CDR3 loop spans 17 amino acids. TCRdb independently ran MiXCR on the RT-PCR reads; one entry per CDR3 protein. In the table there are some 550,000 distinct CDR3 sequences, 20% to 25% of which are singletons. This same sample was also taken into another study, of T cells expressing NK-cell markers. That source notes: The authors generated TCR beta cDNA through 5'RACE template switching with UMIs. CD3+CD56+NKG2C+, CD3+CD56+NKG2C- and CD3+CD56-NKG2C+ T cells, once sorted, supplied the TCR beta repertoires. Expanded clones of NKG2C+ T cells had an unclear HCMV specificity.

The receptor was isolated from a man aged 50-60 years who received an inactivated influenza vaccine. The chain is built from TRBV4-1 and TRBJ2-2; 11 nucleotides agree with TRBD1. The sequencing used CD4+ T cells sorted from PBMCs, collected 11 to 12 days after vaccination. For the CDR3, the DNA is TGCGCCAGCAGCCAAGATTTGGGGGGACAGGGGGCCGGGGAGCTGTTTTTT. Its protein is CASSQDLGGQGAGELFF.